These T cell receptor beta chains were read from a single sample in a study of OX40 agonist ivuxolimab in advanced cancers. Method: immunoSEQ multiplex PCR; TCRdb's copy keeps in-frame clones and lacks some. The data hold under 85,000 clones, with approximately 81% observed a single time. The sequencing here drew on CD4+ or CD8+ T cells sorted from blood, taken in a trial of the OX40 agonist ivuxolimab. These receptors were obtained from an adult with an advanced solid tumor such as melanoma, head and neck, liver or kidney cancer. The CDR3 runs from the conserved cysteine through the conserved F or W. Fields, in order: clone size, V gene, D gene, J gene, CDR3 DNA, CDR3 protein. D genes are given only for firm matches. Where a row states a size, it is once, few, many or the class of an expanded clone; other rows omit it.

clone size: -; V gene: TRBV7-9; D gene: TRBD1; J gene: TRBJ2-5; CDR3 DNA: TGTGCCAGCAGCCCGGGACAGAGGGGAGCGTACCAAGAGACCCAGTACTTC; CDR3 protein: CASSPGQRGAYQETQYF
clone size: -; V gene: TRBV7-2; D gene: TRBD1; J gene: TRBJ2-1; CDR3 DNA: TGTGCCAGCAGCTTGGACAGGGGGGGCTACAATGAGCAGTTCTTC; CDR3 protein: CASSLDRGGYNEQFF
clone size: -; V gene: TRBV28; D gene: TRBD1; J gene: TRBJ1-5; CDR3 DNA: TGTGCCAGCAGTACCCAGACAGGGGCCAATCAGCCCCAGCATTTT; CDR3 protein: CASSTQTGANQPQHF
clone size: -; V gene: TRBV7-2; D gene: -; J gene: TRBJ2-7; CDR3 DNA: TGTGCCAGCAGCTTAGACAGGACAACTGCCTACGAGCAGTACTTC; CDR3 protein: CASSLDRTTAYEQYF
clone size: -; V gene: TRBV18; D gene: -; J gene: TRBJ1-6; CDR3 DNA: TGTGCCAGCTCACCGGAAAGGGCTGGATCACCCCTCCACTTT; CDR3 protein: CASSPERAGSPLHF
clone size: few; V gene: TRBV5-6; D gene: TRBD2; J gene: TRBJ2-3; CDR3 DNA: TGTGCCAGCAGCTTGAGACGGGGGGTCGCACTCACAGATACGCAGTATTTT; CDR3 protein: CASSLRRGVALTDTQYF
clone size: -; V gene: TRBV5-1; D gene: TRBD1; J gene: TRBJ2-5; CDR3 DNA: TGCGCCAGCAGCACGGGACAGGGGGCGACGGAGACCCAGTACTTC; CDR3 protein: CASSTGQGATETQYF
clone size: -; V gene: TRBV11-3; D gene: TRBD1; J gene: TRBJ1-2; CDR3 DNA: TGTGCCAGCAGCTTAGTAGGGGGCGATGGCTACACCTTC; CDR3 protein: CASSLVGGDGYTF
clone size: -; V gene: TRBV5-1; D gene: TRBD1; J gene: TRBJ1-2; CDR3 DNA: TGCGCCAGCAGCTCACGACAGGGGACCTATGGCTACACCTTC; CDR3 protein: CASSSRQGTYGYTF
clone size: -; V gene: TRBV21-1; D gene: -; J gene: TRBJ2-1; CDR3 DNA: -; CDR3 protein: CASSTPVGQGSYNEQFF
clone size: -; V gene: TRBV10-3; D gene: -; J gene: TRBJ1-1; CDR3 DNA: TGTGCCATCAACTCAAAGGAGGGGCTCAACACTGAAGCTTTCTTT; CDR3 protein: CAINSKEGLNTEAFF
clone size: -; V gene: TRBV4-1; D gene: -; J gene: TRBJ2-4; CDR3 DNA: TGCGCCAGCAGCCAAGATACAGGGAGGAAGAATGGACAAAACATTCAGTACTTC; CDR3 protein: CASSQDTGRKNGQNIQYF
clone size: once; V gene: TRBV11-3; D gene: TRBD2; J gene: TRBJ2-7; CDR3 DNA: TGTGCCAGCAGTCAACCGGGGGTAGCGGGAGGCGCGGAAGAGCAGTACTTC; CDR3 protein: CASSQPGVAGGAEEQYF
clone size: -; V gene: TRBV7-9; D gene: -; J gene: TRBJ1-4; CDR3 DNA: TGTGCCAGCAGCTTAGCGGACTTACGGGAACTCAGTAATGAAAAACTGTTTTTT; CDR3 protein: CASSLADLRELSNEKLFF
clone size: -; V gene: TRBV7-8; D gene: -; J gene: TRBJ2-2; CDR3 DNA: TGTGCCAGCAGACCAGCAGGATTCTTAAGCCCGAACACCGGGGAGCTGTTTTTT; CDR3 protein: CASRPAGFLSPNTGELFF
clone size: -; V gene: TRBV7-9; D gene: -; J gene: TRBJ1-4; CDR3 DNA: TGTGCCAGCAGCTTAGGAGTCACGGGTGAAAAACTGTTTTTT; CDR3 protein: CASSLGVTGEKLFF
clone size: -; V gene: TRBV6-5; D gene: TRBD1; J gene: TRBJ2-7; CDR3 DNA: TGTGCCAGCAGTTACTCGGACAGGTTCTCCTACGAGCAGTACTTC; CDR3 protein: CASSYSDRFSYEQYF
clone size: -; V gene: TRBV7-8; D gene: TRBD1; J gene: TRBJ2-7; CDR3 DNA: TGTGCCAGCAGTATTACAACAGGGGGCTATAACGAGCAGTACTTC; CDR3 protein: CASSITTGGYNEQYF
clone size: -; V gene: TRBV10-1; D gene: TRBD1; J gene: TRBJ2-7; CDR3 DNA: TGCGCCAGCAGCCCCGGACAGGCCTACGAGCAGTACTTC; CDR3 protein: CASSPGQAYEQYF
clone size: -; V gene: TRBV30; D gene: TRBD1; J gene: TRBJ2-7; CDR3 DNA: TGTGCCTGGTCACAGGGGCTGGCCTACGAGCAGTACTTC; CDR3 protein: CAWSQGLAYEQYF
clone size: -; V gene: TRBV7-3; D gene: -; J gene: TRBJ2-2; CDR3 DNA: TGTGCCAGCAGCTTAGGAGGGGGAGATACCGGGGAGCTGTTTTTT; CDR3 protein: CASSLGGGDTGELFF
clone size: -; V gene: TRBV7-8; D gene: TRBD2; J gene: TRBJ2-1; CDR3 DNA: TGTGCCAGCAGCCGGTGGGGGGGGTCTGACAATGAGCAGTTCTTC; CDR3 protein: CASSRWGGSDNEQFF
clone size: -; V gene: TRBV30; D gene: -; J gene: TRBJ2-5; CDR3 DNA: TGTGCCTGGAGTATAAGGGCGGGTGTAAAAGGGACCCAGTACTTC; CDR3 protein: CAWSIRAGVKGTQYF
clone size: -; V gene: TRBV4-2; D gene: TRBD1; J gene: TRBJ1-2; CDR3 DNA: TGTGCCAGCAGCCAAGACCTAGGACAGGTCTATGGCTACACCTTC; CDR3 protein: CASSQDLGQVYGYTF
clone size: -; V gene: TRBV6-5; D gene: -; J gene: TRBJ1-3; CDR3 DNA: TGTGCCAGCAGTTACTCGTCAGCTCGTATTGGAAACACCATATATTTT; CDR3 protein: CASSYSSARIGNTIYF
clone size: -; V gene: TRBV4-1; D gene: TRBD1; J gene: TRBJ2-3; CDR3 DNA: TGCGCCAGCAGCCGACAGGGGGTGGTGGGCACAGATACGCAGTATTTT; CDR3 protein: CASSRQGVVGTDTQYF
clone size: -; V gene: TRBV28; D gene: -; J gene: TRBJ1-2; CDR3 DNA: TGTGCCAGCAGTCCGGGGATCGCCTATGGCTACACCTTC; CDR3 protein: CASSPGIAYGYTF
clone size: once; V gene: TRBV5-6; D gene: -; J gene: TRBJ2-3; CDR3 DNA: TGTGCCAGCAGCCGGAGACTAGGGACCCCAGATACGCAGTATTTT; CDR3 protein: CASSRRLGTPDTQYF
clone size: -; V gene: TRBV18; D gene: -; J gene: TRBJ1-1; CDR3 DNA: TGTGCCAGCTCACTTGGACGTAACACTGAAGCTTTCTTT; CDR3 protein: CASSLGRNTEAFF
clone size: -; V gene: TRBV5-1; D gene: -; J gene: TRBJ1-6; CDR3 DNA: TGCGCCAGCAGCCCCGGGACCCCGACTTCACCCCTCCACTTT; CDR3 protein: CASSPGTPTSPLHF
clone size: -; V gene: TRBV5-6; D gene: TRBD2; J gene: TRBJ2-7; CDR3 DNA: TGTGCCAGCAGCTTAGATCCGGGAGGGCGGTACTTC; CDR3 protein: CASSLDPGGRYF
clone size: -; V gene: TRBV5-1; D gene: -; J gene: TRBJ1-2; CDR3 DNA: TGCGCCAGCAGCACAGCTACTAACTATGGCTACACCTTC; CDR3 protein: CASSTATNYGYTF
clone size: few; V gene: TRBV6-5; D gene: TRBD1; J gene: TRBJ1-1; CDR3 DNA: TGTGCCAGCAGTTTCAGGGGGTTCACTGAAGCTTTCTTT; CDR3 protein: CASSFRGFTEAFF
clone size: -; V gene: TRBV7-9; D gene: TRBD1; J gene: TRBJ1-4; CDR3 DNA: TGTGCCAGCAGCTTACCGACAGGGCAGCAGGAAAAACTGTTTTTT; CDR3 protein: CASSLPTGQQEKLFF
clone size: -; V gene: TRBV10-3; D gene: TRBD2; J gene: TRBJ2-7; CDR3 DNA: TGTGCCATCAGTGGGACTAGCGGGTCCTACGAGCAGTACTTC; CDR3 protein: CAISGTSGSYEQYF
clone size: -; V gene: TRBV13; D gene: TRBD2; J gene: TRBJ2-3; CDR3 DNA: TGTGCCAGCAGTTTGCGGGAGTTGAGAGATACGCAGTATTTT; CDR3 protein: CASSLRELRDTQYF
clone size: -; V gene: TRBV11-3; D gene: TRBD1; J gene: TRBJ2-7; CDR3 DNA: TGTGCCAGCAGCTTAGGGGACAGGGTCCCCTACGAGCAGTACTTC; CDR3 protein: CASSLGDRVPYEQYF
clone size: -; V gene: TRBV6-5; D gene: -; J gene: TRBJ1-2; CDR3 DNA: TGTGCCAGCAGCCCTACCGCTAGGGGCTATGGCTACACCTTC; CDR3 protein: CASSPTARGYGYTF
clone size: -; V gene: TRBV20-1; D gene: -; J gene: TRBJ1-4; CDR3 DNA: TGCAGTGCTAGAAAACAAGAAAAACTGTTTTTT; CDR3 protein: CSARKQEKLFF
clone size: -; V gene: TRBV10-2; D gene: TRBD1; J gene: TRBJ2-3; CDR3 DNA: TGCGCCAGCAGTGAGTTGGGACAGACCCTGCAGTATTTT; CDR3 protein: CASSELGQTLQYF
clone size: -; V gene: TRBV30; D gene: -; J gene: TRBJ2-1; CDR3 DNA: TGTGCCTGGAGAGGACTGGGGAGGAATGAGCAGTTCTTC; CDR3 protein: CAWRGLGRNEQFF
clone size: -; V gene: TRBV12-2; D gene: -; J gene: TRBJ2-1; CDR3 DNA: TGTGCCAGCAGCGCCGCAGGAGTTTACAATGAGCAGTTCTTC; CDR3 protein: CASSAAGVYNEQFF
clone size: -; V gene: TRBV25-1; D gene: -; J gene: TRBJ2-1; CDR3 DNA: TGTGCCAGCAGTGAATGGAAGGGTTGGAATGAGCAGTTCTTC; CDR3 protein: CASSEWKGWNEQFF
clone size: -; V gene: TRBV5-1; D gene: TRBD2; J gene: TRBJ2-7; CDR3 DNA: TGCGCCAGCAGCGATGAGGTCAACGGGGGGGTCCTAGGTTACGAGCAGTACTTC; CDR3 protein: CASSDEVNGGVLGYEQYF
clone size: -; V gene: TRBV19; D gene: -; J gene: TRBJ1-1; CDR3 DNA: TGTGCCAGTAGTATTAGGGCCCTGAACACTGAAGCTTTCTTT; CDR3 protein: CASSIRALNTEAFF
clone size: -; V gene: TRBV4-2; D gene: TRBD1; J gene: TRBJ1-1; CDR3 DNA: TGTGCCAGCAGCCAAGATGGGGGGCCAGGGGGGGCTTTCTTT; CDR3 protein: CASSQDGGPGGAFF
clone size: -; V gene: TRBV10-2; D gene: -; J gene: TRBJ2-7; CDR3 DNA: TGCGCCAGCAGTGAAAAGGGGAGCGACGAGCAGTACTTC; CDR3 protein: CASSEKGSDEQYF
clone size: -; V gene: TRBV19; D gene: -; J gene: TRBJ1-6; CDR3 DNA: TGTGCCAGTAGTATGGGGACGGCCACTAAGAGCTCCTATAATTCACCCCTCCACTTT; CDR3 protein: CASSMGTATKSSYNSPLHF
clone size: -; V gene: TRBV10-3; D gene: -; J gene: TRBJ1-3; CDR3 DNA: TGTGCCATTCAGGCTGGGGGATTCTCTGGAAACACCATATATTTT; CDR3 protein: CAIQAGGFSGNTIYF